The present TCR beta chain was sequenced within a study of cytomegalovirus exposure and HLA in healthy donors. Broader study findings: V- and J-gene trimming of TCR beta was linked (in a later analysis) to a missense DCLRE1C variant.

As regards this clone: What it recognizes is unknown.

PCR employed 60 Vbeta and 13 Jbeta primers. Only in-frame clones appear in the TCRdb table, and some are missing; sequencing was by immunoSEQ multiplex PCR. The table lists 150,000 to 200,000 clones, around 80% of them singletons. This receptor was obtained from a woman under 40 in good health and CMV-seropositive. The sequenced sample consisted of PBMCs.

The CDR3 sequence is CASSLDRGSYNEQFF. The CDR3 nucleotides are TGTGCCAGCAGCCTCGACAGGGGCTCCTACAATGAGCAGTTCTTC. This rearrangement joins TRBV7-2 to TRBJ2-1; 8 nucleotides match TRBD1. The ends lost 5 bases at V and 0 bases at J; junction bases unmatched: 3. The V gene's germline CDR1 is SGHTA and CDR2 FQGNSA. The CDR3 covers 15 residues.